The 30 T cell receptor beta chains in this list originate from one sample, sequenced in a study. Cells sorted as Tregs were CD4+, CD25+ and CD127-/low. One entry per CDR3 protein, called by TCRdb with MiXCR from the 5' RACE reads. Of about 10,000 distinct CDR3 sequences in the sample, more than 40% are singletons; the top ten hold 2.9%. Sequenced input: Tregs sorted from a lymph node. The receptors originated from a female donor with breast cancer.

This clonotype was counted only a few times. CDR3 protein: CASSGPGQGSYEQYF. CDR3 DNA: TGTGCCAGCAGCGGCCCGGGACAGGGGTCCTACGAGCAGTACTTC. The J gene is TRBJ2-7, the V gene TRBV9, with TRBD1 matching over 10 bases. Per germline, CDR1 SGDLS and CDR2 YYNGEE. The CDR3 loop spans 15 amino acids. The V gene end was trimmed by 3 bases and the J gene end by 1 base; junction bases not matched to a gene: 4.

The chain combines TRBV15 with TRBJ2-1; D unclear. Germline V gene sequence: CDR1 LNHNV, CDR2 YYDKDF (reference sequence). This CDR3 is 14 amino acids long. V gave up 0 bases and J gave up 5 bases, with 8 bases separating them. For the CDR3, the DNA is TGTGCCACCAGCAGAGAGGCAGCTCACAATGAGCAGTTCTTC. Its translation: CATSREAAHNEQFF.

The CDR3 region is CASSFRTGENEQFF. The DNA of the CDR3 is TGTGCCAGCAGTTTCAGGACAGGGGAGAACGAGCAGTTCTTC. This chain links TRBV6-5 with TRBJ2-1; TRBD1 agrees at 9 bases. There are 14 residues in the CDR3. V was pared by 4 bases and J by 10 bases, with 8 bases of the junction left unmatched. The germline V gene encodes CDR1 MNHEY and CDR2 SVGAGI.

In its sample, this clonotype was seen a few times. The chain is built from TRBV18 and TRBJ2-3; D is unresolved. This CDR3 is built from 13 residues. Germline V lookup: CDR1 KGHSH, CDR2 LQKENI. Trimming cost V 6 bases and J 0 bases, with 7 bases left between them. The CDR3 protein is CASSDMSTDTQYF. CDR3 DNA: TGTGCCAGCTCCGACATGAGCACAGATACGCAGTATTTT.

This chain links TRBV7-6 with TRBJ1-5, with 8 bases fitting TRBD1. After removal of 5 bases from V and 5 bases from J, the junction contained 5 bases not matched to a gene. The CDR3 contains 14 residues. Germline V gives CDR1 SGHVS, CDR2 FNYEAQ. The CDR3 DNA reads as TGTGCCAGCAGCATTGGACAGGGCTATCAGCCCCAGCATTTT. Translated, it gives CASSIGQGYQPQHF.

J is TRBJ2-7 and V is TRBV6-2 or TRBV6-3, with D tentatively TRBD2 (5 bases). The CDR3 is 14 amino acids. V lost 1 base to trimming and J lost 2 bases, with 9 bases between them. Germline lookup yields CDR1 MNHEY and CDR2 SVGEGT. The CDR3 protein is CASSYWPGTYEQYF. Written as DNA, the CDR3 is TGTGCCAGCAGTTACTGGCCGGGAACCTACGAGCAGTACTTC.

J is TRBJ1-4 and V is TRBV7-9; D is perhaps TRBD1 (6 bases). This CDR3 region has 17 residues. The V and J ends lost 5 bases and 4 bases respectively, with 20 bases between them. From germline, CDR1 is SEHNR and CDR2 FQNEAQ (reference sequence). The CDR3 coding sequence is TGTGCCAGCAGCCCCCCCCCCGGACAGCTACATAATGAAAAACTGTTTTTT. It is translated as CASSPPPGQLHNEKLFF.

This clonotype has more than one count but fewer than ten. The gene calls are TRBV29-1 and TRBJ2-7, with TRBD2 matching 7 bases. The V segment lost 3 bases and the J segment 1 base; nucleotides outside the gene matches: 3. CDR3 length: 13 amino acids. CDR1 is SQVTM and CDR2 is ANQGSEA in the germline V gene. The CDR3 is CSVDLADSYEQYF. CDR3 nucleotides: TGCAGCGTTGACCTAGCGGATTCCTACGAGCAGTACTTC.

This clonotype turned up a few times. This chain links TRBV20-1 with TRBJ2-1, with 9 positions matching TRBD2. Per germline, CDR1 DFQATT and CDR2 SNEGSKA (reference sequence). Germline trimming cut 3 bases from V and 7 bases from J; bases unmatched to any gene: 7. The CDR3 has 14 amino acids. CDR3 sequence reads: CSASFGLAGNEQFF. The CDR3 bases are TGCAGTGCTAGTTTTGGGCTAGCGGGAAATGAGCAGTTCTTC.

This clonotype was seen only a few times. The CDR3 here is CASSSRQGTDQPQHF. CDR3 bases: TGCGCCAGCAGCTCACGTCAGGGTACAGATCAGCCCCAGCATTTT. The V and J genes are TRBV4-1 and TRBJ1-5; D perhaps matches TRBD1 (5 bases). Trimming cost V 5 bases and J 5 bases, with 16 bases left between them. The CDR3 is 15 amino acids. Germline loops: CDR1 MGHRA, CDR2 YSYEKL.

The chain combines TRBV5-1 with TRBJ2-5; 10 bases agree with TRBD2. CDR1 SGHRS and CDR2 YFSETQ come from the germline V gene. After removal of 4 bases from V and 5 bases from J, the junction contained 8 bases not matched to a gene. The CDR3 has 15 residues. In DNA, the CDR3 is TGCGCCAGCAGCCCTCTAGCGGGGGCGAATGAGACCCAGTACTTC. Translating gives CASSPLAGANETQYF.

The chain carries TRBV7-9 and TRBJ1-1; no clear D gene. V lost 2 bases and J 6 bases, leaving 4 bases between the germline ends. The CDR3 contains 11 residues. The germline V gene encodes CDR1 SEHNR and CDR2 FQNEAQ (reference sequence). For the CDR3, the DNA is TGTGCCAGCAGCTTATACTCTGAAGCTTTCTTT. Translation gives CASSLYSEAFF.

This clonotype has more than one count but fewer than ten. The V call is TRBV6-1, the J call TRBJ2-1; possibly TRBD1 for D (5 bases). The germline V gene encodes CDR1 MNHNS and CDR2 SASEGT. V was cut by 6 bases and J by 7 bases, with 13 bases left in between. This CDR3 contains 13 residues. The chain's CDR3 is CASSAGRANEQFF. In DNA form, the CDR3 reads TGTGCCAGCAGCGCAGGCAGGGCGAATGAGCAGTTCTTC.

V and J are TRBV5-1 and TRBJ1-1, with 8 bases matching TRBD1. Germline V gene lookup returns CDR1 SGHRS and CDR2 YFSETQ. Germline trimming cut 5 bases from V and 3 bases from J; bases unmatched to any gene: 12. The CDR3 totals 16 residues. CDR3 sequence reads: CASRAGQGTTYTEAFF. The CDR3 nucleotides read TGCGCCAGCAGGGCTGGACAGGGTACGACGTACACTGAAGCTTTCTTT.

The chain recombines TRBV10-3 with TRBJ1-5, with D possibly being TRBD1 (5 bases). Germline V gene sequence: CDR1 ENHRY, CDR2 SYGVKD. The CDR3 covers 14 residues. Trimming left V 3 bases short and J 7 bases short, with 13 bases between. The CDR3 coding sequence is TGTGCCATCAGTGATGGGGCAGGGCGACAGCCCCAGCATTTT. It is translated as CAISDGAGRQPQHF.

This clonotype is a singleton in its sample. V is TRBV12-3 or TRBV12-4 and J is TRBJ2-7; 7 bases are a match to TRBD1. The CDR3 extends over 14 amino acids. Trimming cost V 4 bases and J 7 bases; bases outside gene matches: 10. In DNA, the CDR3 is TGTGCCAGCAGTTACGGGACAGACCTAGAGGAGCAGTACTTC. Its translation is CASSYGTDLEEQYF.

Concerning this clonotype itself: Given a much more abundant clone one base away, this may be a read error. The rearrangement joins TRBV6-5 to TRBJ1-1; D not resolved. The V and J ends lost 6 bases and 7 bases respectively, with 9 bases between them. The germline CDR1 and CDR2 sequences are MNHEY and SVGAGI. The CDR3 is made up of 11 amino acids. CDR3 region: CASSQGVEAFF. The CDR3 nucleotides read TGTGCCAGCAGCCAAGGCGTTGAAGCTTTCTTT.

The chain is built from TRBV11-3 and TRBJ2-3, with 16 positions matching TRBD2. The germline CDR1 and CDR2 sequences are SGHNT and YENEEA. CDR3 length equals 16 residues. Trimming removed 5 bases from V and 4 bases from J; junction bases left unmatched: 3. The CDR3: CASSDGTSGGADTQYF. The CDR3, as DNA: TGTGCCAGCAGCGACGGGACTAGCGGGGGGGCAGATACGCAGTATTTT.

The chain carries TRBV29-1 and TRBJ2-3; weak D call: TRBD2 (5 bases). The CDR3 contains 14 residues. Germline V gene lookup returns CDR1 SQVTM and CDR2 ANQGSEA. Trimming removed 2 bases at V and 3 bases at J, with 12 bases between. This chain's CDR3 is CSVEQSGPTDTQYF. In DNA, the CDR3 is TGCAGCGTTGAACAGAGCGGACCAACAGATACGCAGTATTTT.

This sequence joins TRBV4-1 and TRBJ1-3; 8 bases match TRBD1. The germline CDR1 and CDR2 sequences are MGHRA and YSYEKL. The CDR3 loop spans 14 amino acids. V lost 1 base and J lost 7; bases outside the gene matches: 3. CDR3 coding DNA: TGCGCCAGCAGCCAAGCCGGGACAGGCAACACCATATATTTT. Its protein is CASSQAGTGNTIYF.

This chain links TRBV9 with TRBJ2-7; 7 nucleotides match TRBD1. This CDR3 comprises 15 residues. The germline V gene encodes CDR1 SGDLS and CDR2 YYNGEE. Trimming cost V 0 bases and J 0 bases; bases outside gene matches: 3. CDR3 in amino acids: CASSVEGTASYEQYF. The CDR3 region has the DNA TGTGCCAGCAGCGTAGAGGGGACAGCCTCCTACGAGCAGTACTTC.

This chain joins TRBV3-1 and TRBJ2-3; D call uncertain. Per the germline V gene, CDR1 is LGHDT and CDR2 is YNNKEL (reference sequence). This CDR3 is 16 amino acids long. V dropped 1 base and J dropped 0 bases, with 11 bases sitting between them. The CDR3, as DNA: TGTGCCAGCAGCCAAGTAGGGCTACCTAGCACAGATACGCAGTATTTT. As protein: CASSQVGLPSTDTQYF.

This clonotype came up a few times. V usage is TRBV12-3 or TRBV12-4 and J usage is TRBJ2-7; D is uncertain. V was trimmed by 5 bases and J by 4 bases, leaving 9 bases between them. CDR3 size: 12 residues. The CDR3 DNA follows: TGTGCCAGCAGTCCCTCAACTTACGAGCAGTACTTC. This gives the protein CASSPSTYEQYF.

This clonotype was seen a few times. The chain employs TRBV6-5 and TRBJ1-5, with D possibly TRBD1 on 6 matching bases. Trimming cost V 2 bases and J 5 bases, with 10 bases left between them. Germline V gene data show CDR1 as MNHEY and CDR2 as SVGAGI. The CDR3 length is 14 residues. Here the CDR3 reads CASSYPGVDQPQHF. In DNA form, the CDR3 reads TGTGCCAGCAGTTACCCAGGGGTAGATCAGCCCCAGCATTTT.

For this clonotype: The CDR3 carries no conserved terminal phenylalanine or tryptophan, so it likely arises from a read error. V and J are TRBV5-1 and TRBJ2-1, with D perhaps TRBD1 (5 bases). Trimming took off 0 bases at V and 8 bases at J, with 12 bases between the two ends. Germline CDR1 reads SGHRS; CDR2 reads YFSETQ. CDR3 length equals 14 residues. CDR3 sequence reads: CASSLEQGWDEQFL. CDR3 DNA sequence: TGCGCCAGCAGCTTGGAGCAGGGTTGGGATGAGCAGTTCCTC.

The genes are TRBV5-1 and TRBJ1-1; unclear D gene. Trimming removed 2 bases from V and 7 bases from J, with 6 bases in between. Germline values: CDR1 SGHRS, CDR2 YFSETQ. The CDR3 spans 11 residues. The CDR3 here is CASSFGREAFF. CDR3 bases: TGCGCCAGCAGCTTTGGCCGTGAAGCTTTCTTT.

The CDR3 loop is CASSLRGPRGVETQYF. In DNA form, the CDR3 reads TGTGCCAGCAGTTTAAGGGGACCCCGGGGGGTGGAGACCCAGTACTTC. V usage is TRBV12-3 or TRBV12-4 and J usage is TRBJ2-5; TRBD2 agrees at 7 bases. The length of the CDR3 is 16 residues. V lost 2 bases to trimming and J lost 5 bases; unmatched junction nucleotides: 11.

This chain uses TRBV7-2 with TRBJ1-4; 8 bases are a match to TRBD1. From germline, CDR1 is SGHTA and CDR2 FQGNSA. Trimming took 6 bases from V and 8 from J; bases not matched to a gene: 8. The CDR3 sequence is 14 residues long. Here the CDR3 DNA reads TGTGCCAGCAGTGGGACAGGCGGGGGAGAAAAACTGTTTTTT. It encodes CASSGTGGGEKLFF.

The gene calls are TRBV5-1 and TRBJ1-1; D not certain. V was trimmed by 3 bases and J by 8 bases, leaving 11 bases between them. The germline gives CDR1 SGHRS, CDR2 YFSETQ. The CDR3 covers 12 residues. The CDR3 DNA reads as TGCGCCAGCAGCTCGGGCGTGACGGAAGCTTTCTTT. The encoded protein is CASSSGVTEAFF.

The chain joins TRBV27 to TRBJ2-2; D unresolved. This CDR3 comprises 12 residues. V lost 2 bases to trimming and J lost 2 bases, with 0 bases between them. Germline CDR1 reads MNHEY; CDR2 reads SMNVEV (reference sequence). The CDR3 coding sequence is TGTGCCAGCAGTTTAAACACCGGGGAGCTGTTTTTT. Encoded protein: CASSLNTGELFF.